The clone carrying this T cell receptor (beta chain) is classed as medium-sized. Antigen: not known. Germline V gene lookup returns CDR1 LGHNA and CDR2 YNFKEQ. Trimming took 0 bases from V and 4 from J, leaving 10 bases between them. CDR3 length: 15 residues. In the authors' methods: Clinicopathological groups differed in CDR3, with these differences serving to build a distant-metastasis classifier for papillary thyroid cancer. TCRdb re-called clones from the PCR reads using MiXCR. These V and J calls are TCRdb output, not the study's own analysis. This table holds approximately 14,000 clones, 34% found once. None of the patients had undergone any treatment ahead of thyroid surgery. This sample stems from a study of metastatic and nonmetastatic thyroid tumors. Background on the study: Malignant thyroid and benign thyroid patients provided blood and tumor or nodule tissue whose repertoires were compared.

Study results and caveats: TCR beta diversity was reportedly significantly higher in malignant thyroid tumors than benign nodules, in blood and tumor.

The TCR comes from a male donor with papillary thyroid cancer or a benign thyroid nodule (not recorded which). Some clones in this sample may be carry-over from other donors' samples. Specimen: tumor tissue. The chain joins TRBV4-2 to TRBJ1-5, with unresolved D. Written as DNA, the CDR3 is TGTGCCAGCAGCCAAGATCCGTCCCAAAATCAGCCCCAGCATTTT. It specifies CASSQDPSQNQPQHF.